These T cell receptor beta chains were read from a single sample in a study of shared clonotypes between healthy human individuals. The repertoire was sequenced with immunoSEQ multiplex PCR; TCRdb's copy has only in-frame clones and lacks some. The sample includes some 1 million clones, about 75% of them seen just once. The sample taken for sequencing was memory CD4+ T cells sorted from blood. The receptors come from a man aged 18-30 years in good health. CDR3s include the opening cysteine and the closing phenylalanine or tryptophan. The order of the fields is D gene, V gene, clone size, J gene, CDR3 protein, CDR3 DNA. The D gene is left open where the match is weak. Not all rows give a size; the values are once, few, many and, for expanded clones, a class.

>TRBD2|TRBV7-4|.|TRBJ2-3
CASSPLVVERGSTDTQYF
TGTGCCAGCTCACCGTTGGTCGTTGAGCGGGGGAGCACAGATACGCAGTATTTT
>.|TRBV5-4|.|TRBJ1-5
CASSHSIDRKQPQHF
TGCGCCAGCAGCCACTCTATCGACAGGAAACAGCCCCAGCATTTT
>.|TRBV7-6|.|TRBJ1-1
CASSLAAGGLTEAFF
TGTGCCAGCAGCTTAGCCGCGGGCGGTCTCACTGAAGCTTTCTTT
>.|TRBV19|.|TRBJ1-6
CASSATSGSSYNSPLHF
TGTGCCAGTAGTGCGACCTCAGGGAGCTCCTATAATTCACCCCTCCACTTT
>TRBD1|TRBV10-3|.|TRBJ2-5
CAISESVGTGAGKPLAQYF
TGTGCCATCAGTGAGTCGGTAGGGACAGGGGCCGGGAAGCCCTTGGCCCAGTACTTC
>TRBD2|TRBV7-9|.|TRBJ2-5
CASSLALAGETQYF
TGTGCCAGCAGCTTAGCGCTAGCGGGGGAGACCCAGTACTTC
>TRBD1|TRBV7-9|.|TRBJ1-3
CASSLNPGQGARGNTIYF
TGTGCCAGCAGCCTAAACCCGGGACAGGGGGCGCGAGGAAACACCATATATTTT
>TRBD1|TRBV9|.|TRBJ2-1
CASSVGRQGGNEQFF
TGTGCCAGCAGCGTAGGACGACAGGGTGGCAATGAGCAGTTCTTC
>.|TRBV7-9|.|TRBJ2-7
CASSLEGIGSYEQYF
TGTGCCAGCAGCTTGGAGGGGATAGGGTCCTACGAGCAGTACTTC
>TRBD2|TRBV9|.|TRBJ2-5
CASSALAGGTETQYF
TGTGCCAGCAGCGCGCTAGCGGGGGGGACGGAGACCCAGTACTTC
>TRBD2|TRBV11-2|once|TRBJ2-5
CASSLAGGPETQYF
TGTGCCAGCAGCTTGGCGGGGGGGCCGGAGACCCAGTACTTC
>.|TRBV5-4|.|TRBJ2-3
CASSLPGGGADTQYF
TGTGCCAGCAGCCTCCCAGGGGGAGGAGCAGATACGCAGTATTTT
>TRBD2|TRBV18|few|TRBJ2-3
CASSLISGIPDTQYF
TGTGCCAGCTCACTTATTAGCGGGATCCCAGATACGCAGTATTTT
>TRBD1|TRBV29-1|few|TRBJ1-2
CSAGRGSYGYTF
TGCAGCGCTGGCAGGGGGTCCTATGGCTACACCTTC
>.|TRBV2|.|TRBJ2-1
CASTNSLNEQFF
TGTGCCAGCACCAACAGCCTCAATGAGCAGTTCTTC
>.|TRBV13|.|TRBJ1-6
CASRSFMASPLHF
TGTGCCAGCCGGAGTTTTATGGCTTCACCCCTCCACTTT
>.|TRBV18|.|TRBJ2-5
CASSPGVMETQYF
TGTGCCAGCTCCCCAGGGGTAATGGAGACCCAGTACTTC
>TRBD1|TRBV6-6|.|TRBJ1-6
CASSYTGANSPLHF
TGTGCCAGCAGTTACACAGGGGCAAATTCACCCCTCCACTTT
>TRBD1|TRBV30|.|TRBJ1-6
CAWSGGTGTSPLHF
TGTGCCTGGAGTGGGGGGACAGGGACTTCACCCCTCCACTTT
>TRBD2|TRBV2|.|TRBJ2-7
CASSERSGGFYEQYF
TGTGCCAGCAGCGAACGGTCGGGGGGGTTTTACGAGCAGTACTTC
>.|TRBV29-1|.|TRBJ2-1
CSVVTSSYNEQFF
TGCAGCGTTGTCACGAGCTCCTACAATGAGCAGTTCTTC
>.|TRBV7-9|.|TRBJ2-3
CASSLARDTQYF
TGTGCCAGCAGCTTAGCGAGAGATACGCAGTATTTT
>.|TRBV30|.|TRBJ1-2
CAWSPDRPNYGYTF
TGTGCCTGGAGTCCCGACAGGCCTAACTATGGCTACACCTTC
>.|TRBV15|.|TRBJ2-5
CATSRNDRLGETQYF
TGTGCCACCAGCAGAAATGACAGGCTCGGGGAGACCCAGTACTTC
>.|TRBV18|.|TRBJ1-3
CASRVAAGNTIYF
TGTGCCAGCCGTGTTGCGGCTGGAAACACCATATATTTT
>TRBD2|TRBV5-4|once|TRBJ2-3
CASSSGGVADTQYF
TGTGCCAGCAGCAGCGGGGGGGTCGCAGATACGCAGTATTTT
>.|TRBV7-9|.|TRBJ2-7
CASSFGLIGSYEQYF
TGTGCCAGCAGCTTCGGGCTAATAGGATCCTACGAGCAGTACTTC
>.|TRBV5-4|.|TRBJ2-3
CASSLGASSLLTNTQYF
TGTGCCAGCAGCTTGGGAGCCTCCTCCCTTCTCACAAATACGCAGTATTTT
>.|TRBV2|once|TRBJ1-2
CASSMDRKKNYGYTF
TGTGCCAGCAGTATGGACAGAAAAAAAAACTATGGCTACACCTTC
>.|TRBV11-2|.|TRBJ2-6
CASSPSGANVLTF
TGTGCCAGCAGTCCGTCTGGGGCCAACGTCCTGACTTTC
>.|TRBV5-1|.|TRBJ2-5
CASSLEARGQETQYF
TGCGCCAGCAGCTTGGAGGCCAGGGGACAAGAGACCCAGTACTTC
>.|TRBV20-1|.|TRBJ2-3
CSVRPADTQYF
TGCAGTGTCAGACCCGCAGATACGCAGTATTTT
>TRBD1|TRBV5-4|once|TRBJ2-5
CASSLVGQDPGETQYF
TGTGCCAGCAGCTTGGTCGGACAGGACCCGGGGGAGACCCAGTACTTC
>.|TRBV9|.|TRBJ1-1
CASSEHMNTEAFF
TGTGCCAGCAGCGAACACATGAACACTGAAGCTTTCTTT
>TRBD2|TRBV7-2|.|TRBJ2-7
CASSPTSGTTYEQYF
TGTGCCAGCAGCCCTACTAGCGGAACGACCTACGAGCAGTACTTC
>.|TRBV19|.|TRBJ1-5
CASRSSETGDYSNQPQHF
TGTGCCAGTAGGTCCTCGGAGACAGGAGACTATAGCAATCAGCCCCAGCATTTT
>.|TRBV18|.|TRBJ2-7
CASSPTRLVNEQYF
TGTGCCAGCTCACCAACGCGACTAGTGAACGAGCAGTACTTC
>TRBD1|TRBV5-1|few|TRBJ1-5
CASSAGGLGNQPQHF
TGCGCCAGCAGCGCAGGGGGCTTGGGTAATCAGCCCCAGCATTTT
>TRBD1|TRBV14|.|TRBJ2-7
CASSPQGAGYEQYF
TGTGCCAGCAGCCCACAGGGGGCTGGATACGAGCAGTACTTC
>TRBD2|TRBV5-6|.|TRBJ2-1
CASSRRLAVYNEQFF
TGTGCCAGCAGCCGGAGGCTAGCGGTGTACAATGAGCAGTTCTTC
>TRBD1|TRBV9|.|TRBJ2-6
CASSVGQGRGGTGANVLTF
TGTGCCAGCAGCGTAGGACAGGGAAGAGGCGGTACTGGGGCCAACGTCCTGACTTTC
>.|TRBV6-5|.|TRBJ1-1
CASSQPGKGPTEAFF
TGTGCCAGCAGTCAACCAGGGAAAGGACCCACTGAAGCTTTCTTT
>.|TRBV9|once|TRBJ1-6
CASSPGERTAALHF
TGTGCCAGCAGCCCAGGGGAGAGGACGGCGGCCCTCCACTTT
>.|TRBV6-5|.|TRBJ2-7
CASSSQVIPTYEQYF
TGTGCCAGCAGTTCCCAAGTCATCCCAACCTACGAGCAGTACTTC
>.|TRBV2|once|TRBJ2-5
CASTQRPRYQETQYF
TGTGCCAGCACTCAACGACCCAGGTACCAAGAGACCCAGTACTTC
>TRBD1|TRBV2|.|TRBJ2-1
CASRGDRGTNEQFF
TGTGCCAGCAGGGGGGACAGGGGGACGAATGAGCAGTTCTTC
>.|TRBV5-6|.|TRBJ1-3
CASSLRQGVNTIYF
TGTGCCAGCAGCTTGCGGCAAGGGGTGAACACCATATATTTT
>.|TRBV9|.|TRBJ2-1
CASSIGQTNEQFF
TGTGCCAGCAGCATAGGGCAGACGAATGAGCAGTTCTTC
>TRBD2|TRBV4-2|.|TRBJ2-1
CASSQDLAGIYNEQFF
TGTGCCAGCAGCCAAGATCTAGCGGGGATCTACAATGAGCAGTTCTTC